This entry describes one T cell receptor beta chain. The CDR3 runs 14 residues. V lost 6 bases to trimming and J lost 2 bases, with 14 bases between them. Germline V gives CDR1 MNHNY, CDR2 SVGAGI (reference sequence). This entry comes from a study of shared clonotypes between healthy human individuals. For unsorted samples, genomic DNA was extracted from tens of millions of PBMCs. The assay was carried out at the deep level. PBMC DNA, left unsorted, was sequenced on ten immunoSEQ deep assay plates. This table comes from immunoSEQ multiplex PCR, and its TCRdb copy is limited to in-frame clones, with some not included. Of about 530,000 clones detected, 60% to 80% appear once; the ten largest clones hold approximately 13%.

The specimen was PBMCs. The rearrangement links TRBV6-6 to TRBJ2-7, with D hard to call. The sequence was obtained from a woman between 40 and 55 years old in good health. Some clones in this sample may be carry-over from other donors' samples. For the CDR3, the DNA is TGTGCCAGCAGCAACCCGGCAGCCCCCTACGAGCAGTACTTC. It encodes CASSNPAAPYEQYF.